There are many counts of the clone carrying this T cell receptor beta chain. What it binds is not known. J gave up 7 bases and V 8 bases, and 16 bases lay outside the gene matches. This CDR3 has 15 residues. CDR1 DFQATT and CDR2 SNEGSKA come from the germline V gene (reference sequence). With a J-beta primer mix and a sample-barcoded 5' primer, a second PCR ran about 7 to 12 cycles. TCRdb reprocessed the 5' RACE reads with MiXCR, giving one entry per CDR3 protein. Among fewer than 800,000 distinct CDR3 sequences, roughly 49% were seen once, and the ten largest hold around a third. This sample was taken from a study of blood T cells in healthy people across ages. Study-wide results and caveats: More naive CD4+ cells and higher diversity marked long-lived donors relative to aged donors. The study found TCR beta diversity correlated strongly with naive T cell percentage.

The TCR originated in a woman aged 60 to 75 in good health. The chain employs TRBV20-1 and TRBJ2-1; TRBD2 aligns across 8 bases. Sequenced input: blood. The CDR3 loop reads CSLKNSAGDKNEQFF. DNA of the CDR3: TGCAGTCTCAAAAACTCAGCGGGAGACAAAAATGAGCAGTTCTTC.